A selection of T cell receptor beta chains follows, all from one sample in a study of T cells after yellow fever vaccination. TCRdb independently ran MiXCR on the 5' RACE reads; one entry per CDR3 protein. Seen here are about 550,000 distinct CDR3 sequences, 15% to 20% observed once, and the top ten hold 14%. The sample consisted of PBMCs, taken 15 days after the yellow fever booster vaccination. The receptors stem from a man in his thirties or forties who received the YFV17D yellow fever vaccine. Each CDR3 is given with its conserved first and last residue. Each record gives: CDR3 DNA, CDR3 protein, J gene, D gene, V gene, clone size. A D gene is named only where the DNA matches it firmly. Part of the rows lack a size; the others show once, few, many or a class for expanded clones.

TGCGCCAGCTCTCAGTCTTCTGGAACTGAAGCTTTCTTT | CASSQSSGTEAFF | TRBJ1-1 | - | TRBV5-1 | -
TGCGCCAGCAGCTTGGACAGGGCGCATGGCTACACCTTC | CASSLDRAHGYTF | TRBJ1-2 | - | TRBV5-1 | -
TGTGCCAGCAGCCCAGAGCGTGGGGTGGGGTACAATGAGCAGTTCTTC | CASSPERGVGYNEQFF | TRBJ2-1 | - | TRBV7-9 | -
TGTGCCAGCAGCTCCCCGACTGTTCGATATGGCTACACCTTC | CASSSPTVRYGYTF | TRBJ1-2 | - | TRBV5-4 | -
TGTGCCAGCAGCTCAGCGTTCGGGTACAATGAGCAGTTCTTC | CASSSAFGYNEQFF | TRBJ2-1 | - | TRBV7-3 | -
TGTGCCAGCAGCTTATACTCGGCGGGTCAGGGGAACACTGAAGCTTTCTTT | CASSLYSAGQGNTEAFF | TRBJ1-1 | - | TRBV7-9 | -
TGTGCCAGCAGCTCCGACCGGGACACCATATGCTTC | CASSSDRDTICF | TRBJ2-5 | - | TRBV7-8 | -
TGTGCCAGCAGCGTTGGCAGGGCTAATTCACCCCTCCACTTT | CASSVGRANSPLHF | TRBJ1-6 | - | TRBV9 | -
TGTGCCAGCAGCGGCAGACAGGGTTCTTACAATGAGCAGTTCTTC | CASSGRQGSYNEQFF | TRBJ2-1 | TRBD1 | TRBV9 | -
TGTGCCAGCGAGACTAGCGGGTATTCCAGCTCCTACGAGCAGTACTTC | CASETSGYSSSYEQYF | TRBJ2-7 | TRBD2 | TRBV6-1 | few
TGCAGTGCTTTCGACAGGGCCGTGGGGTTTACAGATACGCAGTATTTT | CSAFDRAVGFTDTQYF | TRBJ2-3 | TRBD1 | TRBV20-1 | -
TGTGCCAGCAGTTTCCAGGGCGACACCGGGGAGCTGTTTTTT | CASSFQGDTGELFF | TRBJ2-2 | - | TRBV12-3/TRBV12-4 | -
TGTGCCAGCAGTTTAGCGGACAGGGGGCCCTACGAGCAGTACTTC | CASSLADRGPYEQYF | TRBJ2-7 | TRBD1 | TRBV12-3/TRBV12-4 | -
TGCGCCAGCAGCTTGTTACTAGTTGGCGGGAGCTCCTACAATGAGCAGTTCTTC | CASSLLLVGGSSYNEQFF | TRBJ2-1 | TRBD2 | TRBV5-1 | once
TGCAGCGCGACTGGCCCTCGGGGCAATGAGCAGTTCTTC | CSATGPRGNEQFF | TRBJ2-1 | - | TRBV20-1 | -
TGTGCCAGCAGTTACGCGACAGGAGGGAACACTGAAGCTCTCTTT | CASSYATGGNTEALF | TRBJ1-1 | - | TRBV6-5 | -
TGCAGCGTTGGTACCAGCGCCCATGGGGGGGAGCAGTACTTC | CSVGTSAHGGEQYF | TRBJ2-7 | - | TRBV29-1 | -
TGCGCCAGCAGCTCGACTATCCCTCTTTACGAGCAGTACTTC | CASSSTIPLYEQYF | TRBJ2-7 | - | TRBV5-1 | few
TGTGCCAGCATCCCTGCAGCGGGAGCTATGTGGGAGCAGTGCTTC | CASIPAAGAMWEQCF | TRBJ2-7 | TRBD2 | TRBV7-2 | -
TGTGCCGTCCGGGCCGCGAACACCGGGGAGCTGTTTTTT | CAVRAANTGELFF | TRBJ2-2 | - | TRBV25-1 | -
TGTGCCAGCTCACCGGGACAGGGGGCGCGTGGGGCCAACGTCCTGACTTTC | CASSPGQGARGANVLTF | TRBJ2-6 | TRBD1 | TRBV2 | -
TGTGCCAGCAGTATAACCTGGACAGGGTCCCACAATGAGCAGTTCTTC | CASSITWTGSHNEQFF | TRBJ2-1 | TRBD1 | TRBV27 | few
TGTGCCAGCAGCTTAGACTCCCATACGCAGTATTTT | CASSLDSHTQYF | TRBJ2-3 | - | TRBV11-2 | -
TGTGCCAGCAGCTTCCTACCAATCCGGGAGTTAGCGGGAAGCACAGATACGCAGTATTTT | CASSFLPIRELAGSTDTQYF | TRBJ2-3 | TRBD2 | TRBV11-2 | -
TGTGCCAGCAGTTTCGACAGGGGGCACTACGAGCAGTACTTC | CASSFDRGHYEQYF | TRBJ2-7 | TRBD1 | TRBV6-5 | -
TGTGCCAGCAGCTTAGGGGCGGGGTGGGGCTCCTACAATGAGCAGTTCTTC | CASSLGAGWGSYNEQFF | TRBJ2-1 | - | TRBV7-8 | -
TGTGCCAGCTCAGGGACAGGGGGCGGCAATCAGCCCCAGCATTTT | CASSGTGGGNQPQHF | TRBJ1-5 | TRBD1 | TRBV18 | -
TGTGCCAGCTCACCTGACCTCATATACGAGCAGTACTTC | CASSPDLIYEQYF | TRBJ2-7 | - | TRBV18 | few
TGTGCCAGCAGCTTAGGCTTAGTAGATGAGCAGTTCTTC | CASSLGLVDEQFF | TRBJ2-1 | - | TRBV7-8 | -
TGCAGTGCCAAAAGCGGGAGTGACACCGGGGAGCTGTTTTTT | CSAKSGSDTGELFF | TRBJ2-2 | TRBD2 | TRBV20-1 | -
TGCAGTGCTAGAGATTGGGGGGGTGACTCCTACGAGCAGTACTTC | CSARDWGGDSYEQYF | TRBJ2-7 | TRBD2 | TRBV20-1 | -
TGTGCCACCAGCAGAGAGGGGACAGGGGTAGAGACCCAGTACTTC | CATSREGTGVETQYF | TRBJ2-5 | TRBD1 | TRBV15 | few
TGTGCCACCAGTCAAGGCGGGAGGTTCCCAGATACGCAGTATTTT | CATSQGGRFPDTQYF | TRBJ2-3 | TRBD2 | TRBV24-1 | -
TGCGCCAGCAGCCTCGATAGCGGAGCCAAAAACATTCAGTACTTC | CASSLDSGAKNIQYF | TRBJ2-4 | - | TRBV5-1 | -
TGTGCCACCAGCAGAGATCTGGCAAGTAATCAGCCCCAGCATTTT | CATSRDLASNQPQHF | TRBJ1-5 | - | TRBV15 | -
TGTGCCAGCAGCTCCAGTGGTGTCCCAGATACGCAGTATTTT | CASSSSGVPDTQYF | TRBJ2-3 | - | TRBV7-3 | -
TGTGCCTGGAGTGTAAGACCGGCAGGGGGTGAGCAGTTCTTC | CAWSVRPAGGEQFF | TRBJ2-1 | TRBD1 | TRBV30 | few
TGCGCCAGCAGCAAATACAATGAGCAGTTCTTC | CASSKYNEQFF | TRBJ2-1 | - | TRBV5-1 | -
TGCGCCAGCAGCTTGGTTCGTGAACAGGGTAACGGCGAGCAGTACTTC | CASSLVREQGNGEQYF | TRBJ2-7 | - | TRBV5-1 | few
TGTGCCAGCAAAGATTCGAGGGGGAACTACGAGCAGTACTTC | CASKDSRGNYEQYF | TRBJ2-7 | - | TRBV27 | few
TGTGCCAGCAGTTACTCGACAGGGGATTATAATTCACCCCTCCACTTT | CASSYSTGDYNSPLHF | TRBJ1-6 | TRBD1 | TRBV6-5 | few
TGTGCCAGCAGTACACCAAGCCGGGACACAGACTACGAGCAGTACTTC | CASSTPSRDTDYEQYF | TRBJ2-7 | - | TRBV7-8 | -
TGTGCCACCAGCAGAGAAAGGGGGCAATTATACAATGAGCAGTTCTTC | CATSRERGQLYNEQFF | TRBJ2-1 | TRBD1 | TRBV15 | -
TGTGCCTGGACTCCGGGACCGACGCTCAATGAGCAGTTCTTC | CAWTPGPTLNEQFF | TRBJ2-1 | - | TRBV30 | few
TGTGCCAGCAGCTCGAACACCGGGGAGCTGTTTTTT | CASSSNTGELFF | TRBJ2-2 | - | TRBV12-3/TRBV12-4 | many
TGTGCCAGCAGCCTTAACGGGGTCTCCTACGAGCAGTACTTC | CASSLNGVSYEQYF | TRBJ2-7 | - | TRBV7-2 | few
TGCAGTGCAAAGCGGGAGAGTCGGGATGAGCAGTTCTTC | CSAKRESRDEQFF | TRBJ2-1 | TRBD2 | TRBV20-1 | few
TGTGCCAGCAAAGTGGGTGGAGCGAACGAGCAGTACTTC | CASKVGGANEQYF | TRBJ2-7 | - | TRBV12-3/TRBV12-4 | -
TGCGCCAGCAGTGAGCCCAGGGGGACCTATACCTACGAGCAGTACTTC | CASSEPRGTYTYEQYF | TRBJ2-7 | TRBD1 | TRBV10-2 | -
TGTGCCAGCAGCTTGGATGCTCTAGCGGAAAGGTCTGGGGCCAACGTCCTGACTTTC | CASSLDALAERSGANVLTF | TRBJ2-6 | TRBD2 | TRBV5-4 | -
TGTGCCAGCAGCCAAGAGTCCCATAAAAACATTCAGTACTTC | CASSQESHKNIQYF | TRBJ2-4 | - | TRBV3-1 | -
TGTGCCAGCTCACCCAAGTCGGCTGTTCGCGAGCAGTACTTC | CASSPKSAVREQYF | TRBJ2-7 | - | TRBV18 | few
TGTGCCAGCAGTCCCGACAGGGGGCCGGGGGGCCCAGATACGCAGTATTTT | CASSPDRGPGGPDTQYF | TRBJ2-3 | TRBD1 | TRBV12-3/TRBV12-4 | -
TGCAGTGCTAGACCGGGACAGGGCATATACGAGCAGTACTTC | CSARPGQGIYEQYF | TRBJ2-7 | TRBD1 | TRBV20-1 | -